This paragraph covers one T cell receptor beta chain sequence. What it binds is not known. There are 13 residues in the CDR3. With 2 bases removed from V and 2 bases from J, the gap between germline ends came to 8 bases. Per germline, CDR1 SQVTM and CDR2 ANQGSEA. These data come from a study of tumor and adjacent non-tumor tissue in lung cancer. Across the whole study: The cohort had about twelve adenocarcinoma, 2 squamous cell and 1 small cell patients. Each sample yielded 3.5 million to 4.5 million productive TCRbeta reads on average.

RNA was extracted from bulk tissue without any cell sorting. Between August and November 2014, newly diagnosed, chemotherapy-naive lung cancer patients underwent thoracic surgery in China. The study's findings and limits: Patients with more diverse tumor TCRs had worse survival.

The library came from three nested PCR rounds adapted from ARM-PCR protocols. MiXCR, applied by TCRdb to the multiplex PCR reads, yields one record per CDR3 protein. The repertoire holds 200,000 to 250,000 distinct CDR3 sequences, 71% seen once, with about 23% in the top ten. The V call is TRBV29-1, the J call TRBJ2-3, with D uncertain. This TCR was sampled from a man aged 55 to 70 with non-small cell lung cancer. Material: lung tumor tissue. The CDR3 sequence: CSVEPTLTDTQYF. In DNA, the CDR3 is TGCAGCGTTGAACCTACCCTCACAGATACGCAGTATTTT.